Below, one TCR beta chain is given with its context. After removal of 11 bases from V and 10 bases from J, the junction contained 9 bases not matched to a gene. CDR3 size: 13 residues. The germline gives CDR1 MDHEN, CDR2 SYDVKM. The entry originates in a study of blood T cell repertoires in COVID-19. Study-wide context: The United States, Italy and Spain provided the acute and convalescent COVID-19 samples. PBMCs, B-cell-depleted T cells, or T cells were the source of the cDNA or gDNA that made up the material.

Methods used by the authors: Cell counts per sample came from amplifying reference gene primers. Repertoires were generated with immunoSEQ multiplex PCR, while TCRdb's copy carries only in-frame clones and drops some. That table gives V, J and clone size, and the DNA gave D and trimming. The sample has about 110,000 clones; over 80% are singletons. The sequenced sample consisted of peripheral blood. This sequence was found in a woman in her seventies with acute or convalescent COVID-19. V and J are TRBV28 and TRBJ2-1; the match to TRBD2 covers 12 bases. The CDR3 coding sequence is TGTGCCGGACGGACTAGCGGGAACGACGAGCAGTTCTTC. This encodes CAGRTSGNDEQFF.